The 24 T cell receptor beta chains below all came from one sample that was sequenced in a study of cytomegalovirus exposure and HLA in healthy donors. The primer mix had 60 Vbeta and 13 Jbeta primers. The repertoire was sequenced with immunoSEQ multiplex PCR; TCRdb's copy has only in-frame clones and lacks some. The sample comprises around 190,000 clones, around 77% of which are singletons, and under 2.5% rests with the top ten. Specimen: PBMCs. These receptors originate from a man aged 55 to 70 in good health and CMV-seronegative.

This clone was seen just once. The chain employs TRBV7-9 and TRBJ1-1; no firm D call. V lost 6 bases and J lost 3, with 14 bases in between. The length of the CDR3 is 14 residues. From germline, CDR1 is SEHNR and CDR2 FQNEAQ (reference sequence). The chain's CDR3 is CASREARQDTEAFF. The CDR3 nucleotides read TGTGCCAGCAGGGAGGCCAGGCAGGACACTGAAGCTTTCTTT.

The chain couples TRBV18 to TRBJ1-1, with no clear D. V lost 2 bases and J lost 0, with 13 bases in between. The V gene's germline CDR1 is KGHSH and CDR2 LQKENI. This CDR3 comprises 16 residues. The CDR3 region is CASSPKTIGVNTEAFF. The CDR3 DNA sequence: TGTGCCAGCTCACCAAAGACCATCGGGGTGAACACTGAAGCTTTCTTT.

This clone was seen only a few times. The chain links TRBV2 to TRBJ2-7; 11 bases line up with TRBD1. Trimming removed 3 bases from V and 2 bases from J; junction bases left unmatched: 3. The CDR3 length is 15 residues. Per germline, CDR1 SNHLY and CDR2 FYNNEI. Written as DNA, the CDR3 is TGTGCCAGCAGTGAGGGACAGGGGGTTACCTACGAGCAGTACTTC. Translated: CASSEGQGVTYEQYF.

Worth noting for this clone: One end of the junction varies from germline; a read error may be responsible. This chain uses TRBV7-7 with TRBJ2-7, with D possibly TRBD2 on 5 matching bases. Germline loops: CDR1 SSHAT, CDR2 FNYEAQ (reference sequence). The CDR3 has 17 residues. In DNA, the CDR3 is TGTGCTAGCAGCTCTGGTAGAGGGAAAGTTTGGTCCTACGAGCAGTACTTC. Its translation is CASSSGRGKVWSYEQYF.

This clone showed up just a few times. V and J are TRBV5-1 and TRBJ2-7; TRBD2 matches at 11 bases. The V segment lost 2 bases and the J segment 2 bases; nucleotides outside the gene matches: 3. CDR3 length: 15 residues. From germline, CDR1 is SGHRS and CDR2 YFSETQ. CDR3 in amino acids: CASSFFSGRAYEQYF. CDR3 nucleotide sequence: TGCGCCAGCAGCTTTTTTAGCGGGAGGGCCTACGAGCAGTACTTC.

V is TRBV12-5 and J is TRBJ1-1, with TRBD1 identical over 9 bases. CDR1 and CDR2 (germline): LGHNT, FRNRAP. CDR3 length: 14 amino acids. Trimming at V came to 4 bases and at J to 1 base, leaving 1 base not matched to a gene. The CDR3 bases are TGTGCTAGTGGTTGGGGACAGGGGAACACTGAAGCTTTCTTT. This encodes CASGWGQGNTEAFF.

The rearrangement uses TRBV27 and TRBJ1-5, with TRBD1 matching over 11 bases. V lost 6 bases to trimming and J lost 6 bases; unmatched junction nucleotides: 4. Germline CDR1 reads MNHEY; CDR2 reads SMNVEV (reference sequence). The CDR3 spans 14 residues. The CDR3 reads CASRAGQGVQPQHF. CDR3 nucleotide sequence: TGTGCCAGCAGAGCGGGACAGGGGGTTCAGCCCCAGCATTTT.

This sequence joins TRBV27 and TRBJ1-2; D gene unclear. This CDR3 region has 14 residues. CDR1 MNHEY and CDR2 SMNVEV come from the germline V gene (reference sequence). The V end was cut by 0 bases, the J end by 7 bases, with 12 bases between. The chain's CDR3 is CASSLSGGVRGYTF. The CDR3 coding sequence is TGTGCCAGCAGTTTATCGGGCGGGGTCCGTGGCTACACCTTC.

The table lists this clone with a count of one. This chain joins TRBV15 and TRBJ2-5; 8 bases align to TRBD1. The CDR3 spans 20 residues. V dropped 0 bases and J dropped 7; count of bases not matched to a gene: 22. Germline loops: CDR1 LNHNV, CDR2 YYDKDF (reference sequence). The CDR3: CATSRDLTGQGWVPDGTQYF. DNA of the CDR3: TGTGCCACCAGCAGAGATCTAACAGGACAGGGTTGGGTGCCCGACGGGACCCAGTACTTC. Full variable domain (remainder filled in from reference TRBV15 and TRBJ2-5): DAMVIQNPRYQVTQFGKPVTLSCSQTLNHNVMYWYQQKSSQAPKLLFHYYDKDFNNEADTPDNFQSRRPNTSFCFLDIRSPGLGDTAMYLCATSRDLTGQGWVPDGTQYFGPGTRLLVL.

This clone was seen a handful of times. V gene TRBV14 combines with J gene TRBJ1-6; TRBD1 might be the D (5 bases). CDR1 is SGHDN and CDR2 is FVKESK in the germline V gene. The V gene lost 1 base and the J gene lost 10 bases, with 17 bases spanning the gap. The CDR3 loop spans 16 amino acids. CDR3 loop: CASSQVGGLRGSPLHF. DNA for the CDR3: TGTGCCAGCAGCCAAGTTGGGGGACTGAGGGGATCACCCCTCCACTTT.

This sequence joins TRBV28 and TRBJ1-1; 9 bases agree with TRBD1. CDR1 MDHEN and CDR2 SYDVKM come from the germline V gene. The CDR3 is 15 amino acids. V shed 6 bases, J shed 2 bases, and the junction held 7 bases outside the gene matches. The CDR3 spells CASRMTGGGNTEAFF. CDR3 DNA: TGTGCCAGCAGGATGACAGGGGGTGGAAACACTGAAGCTTTCTTT.

The chain recombines TRBV7-3 with TRBJ2-7; 7 bases align to TRBD1. This CDR3 spans 13 amino acids. Germline values: CDR1 SGHTA, CDR2 FQGTGA. V lost 1 base to trimming and J lost 6 bases; unmatched junction nucleotides: 3. The CDR3 here is CASSLNRGGEQYF. DNA of the CDR3: TGTGCCAGCAGCTTAAACAGGGGTGGCGAGCAGTACTTC.

The chain joins TRBV30 to TRBJ1-2; TRBD1 matches 8 bases. The CDR3 spans 14 residues. Trimming removed 2 bases from V and 8 bases from J; junction bases left unmatched: 10. Germline assignment: CDR1 GTSNPN and CDR2 SVGIG (reference sequence). CDR3 DNA: TGTGCCTGGAGTTTCCGAGACAGGGGACGCGGCTACACCTTC. Its protein is CAWSFRDRGRGYTF.

This chain links TRBV29-1 with TRBJ2-5; perhaps TRBD2 as D (6 bases). V was pared by 4 bases and J by 5 bases, with 14 bases between. This CDR3 region has 13 residues. CDR1 SQVTM and CDR2 ANQGSEA come from the germline V gene. The CDR3 DNA sequence: TGCAGCGTTGGAATGTCGGGAGCGGAGACCCAGTACTTC. Protein sequence: CSVGMSGAETQYF.

J is TRBJ1-2 and V is TRBV28; D possibly corresponds to TRBD1 (6 bases). CDR3 length equals 17 residues. The germline V gene encodes CDR1 MDHEN and CDR2 SYDVKM. V shed 4 bases and J shed 1 base, with 19 bases lying between them. The CDR3 nucleotides are TGTGCCAGCAGTTCCGTATCCGGACAGATTCTTAACTATGGCTACACCTTC. Its translation: CASSSVSGQILNYGYTF.

The sample holds one count of this clone. This chain connects TRBV28 to TRBJ1-1, with 9 bases that match TRBD1. This CDR3 contains 16 residues. The germline gives CDR1 MDHEN, CDR2 SYDVKM. The junction had 11 bases not matched to a gene; V was cut back by 4 bases and J by 5 bases. CDR3 residues: CASSYLRQGVVTEAFF. The CDR3 nucleotides are TGTGCCAGCAGTTACCTTCGACAGGGGGTTGTAACTGAAGCTTTCTTT.

The chain combines TRBV30 with TRBJ1-2, with D maybe TRBD1 (6 bases). Per germline, CDR1 GTSNPN and CDR2 SVGIG (reference sequence). Trimming removed 3 bases at V and 8 bases at J, with 16 bases between. This CDR3 comprises 13 residues. CDR3 loop: CAWRQQGRPGYTF. As DNA, the CDR3 is TGTGCCTGGAGACAACAGGGACGACCCGGCTACACCTTC.

This clone is a singleton in its sample. V and J are TRBV6-6 and TRBJ2-2; no clear D. CDR3 size: 12 residues. Trimming pared 11 bases from V and 4 bases from J, leaving 11 bases between. Germline CDR1 is MNHNY and CDR2 is SVGAGI (reference sequence). The CDR3 loop reads CAGAVGTGELFF. In DNA, the CDR3 is TGTGCCGGCGCGGTGGGCACCGGGGAGCTGTTTTTT.

The chain links TRBV5-1 to TRBJ2-5, with D possibly TRBD2 on 5 matching bases. This CDR3 is 13 amino acids long. Germline CDR1 is SGHRS and CDR2 is YFSETQ. Trimming stripped 2 bases from V and 5 bases from J, with 10 bases between. CDR3 sequence: CASSFGGEETQYF. CDR3 DNA sequence: TGCGCCAGCAGCTTTGGAGGAGAGGAGACCCAGTACTTC.

V usage is TRBV6-6 and J usage is TRBJ1-1; 9 bases are shared with TRBD1. J gave up 7 bases and V 2 bases, and 8 bases lay outside the gene matches. Germline V CDR1 and CDR2: MNHNY, SVGAGI (reference sequence). The CDR3 has 15 residues. CDR3 coding DNA: TGTGCCAGCAGTTACAGGGGAGGACAGGGGTTTGAAGCTTTCTTT. It yields the protein CASSYRGGQGFEAFF.

The CDR3 reads CASSSHPGGGGELFF. The CDR3 DNA sequence: TGTGCCAGCAGTTCGCACCCCGGCGGTGGCGGGGAGCTGTTTTTT. The rearrangement links TRBV27 to TRBJ2-2, with D hard to call. The CDR3 runs 15 residues. V was pared by 4 bases and J by 7 bases, with 16 bases between. Germline V gives CDR1 MNHEY, CDR2 SMNVEV (reference sequence).

The CDR3 here is CASSQPSGSYEQYF. The CDR3 coding sequence is TGCGCCAGCAGCCAACCCTCAGGGTCCTACGAGCAGTACTTC. The V gene is TRBV4-1, the J gene TRBJ2-7, with TRBD1 as a possible D gene (5 bases). The CDR3 contains 14 residues. CDR1 and CDR2 (germline): MGHRA, YSYEKL. V was trimmed by 2 bases and J by 1 base, leaving 9 bases between them.

The chain recombines TRBV9 with TRBJ2-3; 10 bases fit TRBD2. Germline V CDR1 and CDR2: SGDLS, YYNGEE. V lost 4 bases, J lost 5 bases, and 7 bases stayed unmatched. The length of the CDR3 is 15 residues. The CDR3 is CASSPQSGRGDTQYF. Here the CDR3 DNA reads TGTGCCAGCAGCCCCCAAAGCGGGAGGGGAGATACGCAGTATTTT.

The V and J genes are TRBV27 and TRBJ2-3; D is possibly TRBD2 (5 bases). Trimming pared 2 bases from V and 2 bases from J, leaving 11 bases between. Germline V gene sequence: CDR1 MNHEY, CDR2 SMNVEV (reference sequence). This CDR3 is built from 15 residues. The CDR3 DNA follows: TGTGCCAGCAGTTTAGGTGGGAGTGACACAGATACGCAGTATTTT. Translated: CASSLGGSDTDTQYF.